The 9 T cell receptor beta chains given below trace back to one sample, sequenced in a study of OX40 agonist ivuxolimab in advanced cancers. The library was prepared using the immunoSEQ multiplex PCR assay. Not all clones reach the TCRdb copy of this immuneACCESS table, which keeps in-frame sequences only. Checked studies attribute under half of the gap to unresolved V genes and leave the rest unexplained. This sample holds under 85,000 clones; approximately 86% were observed only once. The top ten hold 2% to 3% of the sample. The sequencing here drew on CD4+ or CD8+ T cells sorted from blood, taken in a trial of the OX40 agonist ivuxolimab. These receptors were taken from an adult with an advanced solid tumor such as melanoma, head and neck, liver or kidney cancer.

The chain recombines TRBV28 with TRBJ2-7, with D perhaps TRBD2 (6 bases). Germline loops: CDR1 MDHEN, CDR2 SYDVKM. The CDR3 runs 12 residues. V was cut by 5 bases and J by 7 bases, with 12 bases left in between. The CDR3 protein is CASSPPGREQYF. DNA for the CDR3: TGTGCCAGCAGTCCTCCTGGGAGGGAGCAGTACTTC.

This rearrangement joins TRBV4-3 to TRBJ2-1, with D possibly being TRBD2 (5 bases). V lost 10 bases and J lost 4, with 14 bases in between. Germline CDR1 reads LGHNA; CDR2 reads YSLEER. There are 13 residues in the CDR3. The CDR3 region is CANPGNSYNEQFF. The CDR3 DNA reads TGCGCCAACCCGGGAAACTCATACAATGAGCAGTTCTTC.

The chain combines TRBV6-5 with TRBJ1-1; D gene ambiguous. Germline V lookup: CDR1 MNHEY, CDR2 SVGAGI. V lost 2 bases and J 1 base, leaving 11 bases between the germline ends. The length of the CDR3 is 15 residues. The DNA for the CDR3 is TGTGCCAGCAGTTACGGAGCATCGAGGAACACTGAAGCTTTCTTT. Its translation: CASSYGASRNTEAFF.

This clone was seen more than once but under ten times. The chain combines TRBV7-6 with TRBJ2-1, with 13 bases aligning to TRBD2. Losses at the gene ends were 5 bases for V and 14 bases for J; bases not matched to a gene: 3. This CDR3 has 12 amino acids. Per the germline V gene, CDR1 is SGHVS and CDR2 is FNYEAQ. The CDR3 region has the DNA TGTGCCAGCAGCACCACTAGCGGGGGGGAGTTCTTC. Translation: CASSTTSGGEFF.

This chain connects TRBV5-1 to TRBJ1-4; no definite D call. Trimming cost V 4 bases and J 5 bases, with 12 bases left between them. The CDR3 is 14 amino acids. Germline CDR1 and CDR2: SGHRS and YFSETQ. CDR3 coding DNA: TGCGCCAGCAGCCTGACGACTGAAAATGAAAAACTGTTTTTT. Translated: CASSLTTENEKLFF.

The chain links TRBV30 to TRBJ2-7; 15 bases fit TRBD2. After removal of 0 bases from V and 5 bases from J, the junction contained 14 bases not matched to a gene. CDR1 GTSNPN and CDR2 SVGIG come from the germline V gene (reference sequence). The CDR3 is 19 residues long. CDR3 nucleotide sequence: TGTGCCTGGAGTGTAGATAGGACTAGCGGGGGGGCAGGGGTCAACGAGCAGTACTTC. It encodes CAWSVDRTSGGAGVNEQYF.

The chain has TRBV6-5 and TRBJ1-1, with D unclear. The length of the CDR3 is 16 residues. The V gene's germline CDR1 is MNHEY and CDR2 SVGAGI. V lost 6 bases to trimming and J lost 1 base, with 18 bases between them. CDR3 residues: CASRYSSSNWNTEAFF. The CDR3 DNA is TGTGCCAGCAGGTACAGTTCCTCAAATTGGAACACTGAAGCTTTCTTT.

In DNA form, the CDR3 reads TGTGCCAGCAGTTCGGGGAGTTGGAGCACAGATACGCAGTATTTT. This encodes CASSSGSWSTDTQYF. The J gene is TRBJ2-3, the V gene TRBV27, with D possibly being TRBD2 (5 bases). The V end was cut by 4 bases, the J end by 0 bases, with 11 bases between. This CDR3 contains 15 residues. Germline V gives CDR1 MNHEY, CDR2 SMNVEV (reference sequence).

The chain combines TRBV5-4 with TRBJ2-1, with 10 bases aligning to TRBD1. The CDR3 consists of 15 residues. In germline, CDR1 is SGHNT, CDR2 YYREEE (reference sequence). V lost 0 bases, J lost 7 bases, and 4 bases stayed unmatched. CDR3 nucleotides: TGTGCCAGCAGCTTGGGGACAGGGGGTGTAAATGAGCAGTTCTTC. Amino acid sequence: CASSLGTGGVNEQFF.